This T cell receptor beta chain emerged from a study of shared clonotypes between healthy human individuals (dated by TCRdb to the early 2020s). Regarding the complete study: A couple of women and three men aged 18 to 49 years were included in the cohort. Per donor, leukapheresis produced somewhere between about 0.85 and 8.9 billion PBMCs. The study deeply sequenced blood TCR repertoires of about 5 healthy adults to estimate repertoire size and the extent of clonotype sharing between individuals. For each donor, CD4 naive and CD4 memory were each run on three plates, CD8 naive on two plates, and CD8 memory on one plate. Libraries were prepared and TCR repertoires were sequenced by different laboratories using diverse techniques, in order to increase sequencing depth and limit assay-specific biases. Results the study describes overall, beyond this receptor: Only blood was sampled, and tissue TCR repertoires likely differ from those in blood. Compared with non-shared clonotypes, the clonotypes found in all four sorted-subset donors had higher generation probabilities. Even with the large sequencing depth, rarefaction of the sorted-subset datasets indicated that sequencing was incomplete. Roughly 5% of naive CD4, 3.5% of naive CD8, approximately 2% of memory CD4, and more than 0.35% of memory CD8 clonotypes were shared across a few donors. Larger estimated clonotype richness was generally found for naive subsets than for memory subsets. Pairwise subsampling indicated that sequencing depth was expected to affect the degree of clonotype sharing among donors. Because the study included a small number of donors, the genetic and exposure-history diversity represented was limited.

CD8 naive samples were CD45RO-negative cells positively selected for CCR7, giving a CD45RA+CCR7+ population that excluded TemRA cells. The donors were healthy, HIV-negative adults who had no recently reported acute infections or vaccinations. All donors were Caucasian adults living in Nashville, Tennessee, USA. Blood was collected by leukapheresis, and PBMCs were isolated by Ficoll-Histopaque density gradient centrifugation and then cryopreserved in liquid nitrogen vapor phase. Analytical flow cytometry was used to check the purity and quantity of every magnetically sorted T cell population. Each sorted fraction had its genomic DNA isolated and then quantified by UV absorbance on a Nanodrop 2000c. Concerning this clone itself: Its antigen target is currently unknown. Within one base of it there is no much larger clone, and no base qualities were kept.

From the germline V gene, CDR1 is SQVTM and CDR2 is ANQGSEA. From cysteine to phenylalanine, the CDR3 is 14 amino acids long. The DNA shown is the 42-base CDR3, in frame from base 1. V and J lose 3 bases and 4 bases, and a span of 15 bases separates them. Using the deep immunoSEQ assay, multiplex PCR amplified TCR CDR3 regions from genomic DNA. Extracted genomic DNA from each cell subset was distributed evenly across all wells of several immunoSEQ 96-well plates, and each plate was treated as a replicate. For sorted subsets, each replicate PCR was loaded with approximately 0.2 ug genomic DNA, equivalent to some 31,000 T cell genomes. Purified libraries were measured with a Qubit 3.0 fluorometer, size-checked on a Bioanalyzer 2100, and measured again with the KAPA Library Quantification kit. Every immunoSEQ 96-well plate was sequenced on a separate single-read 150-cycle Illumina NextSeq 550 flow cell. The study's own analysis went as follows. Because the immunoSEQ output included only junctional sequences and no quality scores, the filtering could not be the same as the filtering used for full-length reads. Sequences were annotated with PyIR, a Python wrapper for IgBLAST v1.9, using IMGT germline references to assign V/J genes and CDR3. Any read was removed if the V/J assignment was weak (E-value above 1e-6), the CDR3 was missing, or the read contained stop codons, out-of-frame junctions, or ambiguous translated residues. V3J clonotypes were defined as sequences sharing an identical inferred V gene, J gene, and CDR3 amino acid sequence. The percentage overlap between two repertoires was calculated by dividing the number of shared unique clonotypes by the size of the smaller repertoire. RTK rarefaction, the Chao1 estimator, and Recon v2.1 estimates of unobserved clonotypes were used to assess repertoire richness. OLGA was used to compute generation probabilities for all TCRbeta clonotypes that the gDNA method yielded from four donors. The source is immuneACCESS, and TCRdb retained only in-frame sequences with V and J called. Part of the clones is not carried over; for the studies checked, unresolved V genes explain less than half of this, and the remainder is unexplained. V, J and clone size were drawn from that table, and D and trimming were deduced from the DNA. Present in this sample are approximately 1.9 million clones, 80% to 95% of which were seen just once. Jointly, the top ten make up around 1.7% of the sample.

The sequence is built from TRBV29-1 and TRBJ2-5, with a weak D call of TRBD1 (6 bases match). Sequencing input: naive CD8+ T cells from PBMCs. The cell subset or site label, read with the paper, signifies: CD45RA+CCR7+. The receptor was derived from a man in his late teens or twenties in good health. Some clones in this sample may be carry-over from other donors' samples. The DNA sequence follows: TGCAGCGTTGAGCCGGGCCAAGGGGGAGAGACCCAGTACTTC. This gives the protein CSVEPGQGGETQYF.